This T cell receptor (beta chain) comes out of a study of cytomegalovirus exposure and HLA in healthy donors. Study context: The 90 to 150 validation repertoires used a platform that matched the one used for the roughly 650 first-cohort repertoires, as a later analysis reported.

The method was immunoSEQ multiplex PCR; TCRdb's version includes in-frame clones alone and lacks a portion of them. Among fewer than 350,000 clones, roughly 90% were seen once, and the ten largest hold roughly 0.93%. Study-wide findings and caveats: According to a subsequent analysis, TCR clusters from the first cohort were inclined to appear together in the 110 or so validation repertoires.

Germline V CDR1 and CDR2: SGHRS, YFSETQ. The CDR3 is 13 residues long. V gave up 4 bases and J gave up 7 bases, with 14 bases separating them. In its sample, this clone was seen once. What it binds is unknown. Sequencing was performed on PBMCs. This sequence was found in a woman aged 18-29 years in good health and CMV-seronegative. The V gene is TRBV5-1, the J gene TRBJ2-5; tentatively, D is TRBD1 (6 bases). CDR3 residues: CASSPNREGTQYF. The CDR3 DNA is TGCGCCAGCAGCCCCAACAGGGAAGGGACCCAGTACTTC.